This TCR beta chain was sequenced for a study of T cell clonality in common variable immunodeficiency. Study-level findings and limits: CVID subjects shared fewer TCRbeta clones than healthy controls did. Fewer deletions and N-nucleotide insertions were reportedly seen in common variable immunodeficiency TCR beta sequences. CVID subjects showed higher TCRbeta clonality than healthy controls.

This clone showed up many times. What it binds is unknown. Read sequence stops 3 residues before the CDR3 end, and the germline J gene provides the missing end. TCRdb's copy holds only in-frame clones and misses some; the assay was immunoSEQ multiplex PCR. The sample is made up of some 64,000 clones, none counted only once. The ends were cut back, 0 bases at V and 0 bases at J, with 3 bases in the middle. Germline V gene lookup returns CDR1 GTSNPN and CDR2 SVGIG (reference sequence). This CDR3 contains 13 residues. V is TRBV30 and J is TRBJ1-3; D uncertain. The clonotype was recovered from a person aged 18 to 75 in good health. Sequencing used peripheral blood mononuclear cells. This chain's CDR3 is CAWSVGSGNTIYF. The sequenced CDR3 bases are TGTGCCTGGAGTGTAGGCTCTGGAAACACC.